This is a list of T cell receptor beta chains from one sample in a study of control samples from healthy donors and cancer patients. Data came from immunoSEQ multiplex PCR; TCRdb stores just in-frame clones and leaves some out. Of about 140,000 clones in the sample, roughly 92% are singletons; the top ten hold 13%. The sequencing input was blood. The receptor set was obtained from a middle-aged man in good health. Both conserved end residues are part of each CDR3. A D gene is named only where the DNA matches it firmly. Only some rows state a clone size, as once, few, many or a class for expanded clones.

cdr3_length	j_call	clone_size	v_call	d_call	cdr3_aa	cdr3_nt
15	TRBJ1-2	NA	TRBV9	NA	CASSGYRVLDDGYTF	TGTGCCAGCAGCGGATACAGGGTGTTGGATGATGGCTACACCTTC
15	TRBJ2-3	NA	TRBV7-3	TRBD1	CASSSTGASTDTQYF	TGTGCCAGCAGCTCGACAGGGGCCTCCACAGATACGCAGTATTTT
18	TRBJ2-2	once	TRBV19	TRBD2	CASETGTSGRSWTGELFF	TGTGCCAGTGAGACTGGGACTAGCGGGAGGTCATGGACCGGGGAGCTGTTTTTT
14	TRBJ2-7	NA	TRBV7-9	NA	CASSPGVLGREQYF	TGTGCCAGCAGCCCGGGAGTTCTGGGGCGCGAGCAGTACTTC
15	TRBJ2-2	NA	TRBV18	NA	CASFLGRGNTGELFF	TGTGCCAGCTTCCTCGGAAGGGGGAACACCGGGGAGCTGTTTTTT
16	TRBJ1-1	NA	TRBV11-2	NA	CASSLGRDPGGTEAFF	TGTGCCAGCAGCTTGGGCCGGGACCCCGGGGGCACTGAAGCTTTCTTT
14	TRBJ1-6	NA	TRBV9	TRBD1	CASTQGGSNSPLHF	TGTGCCAGCACCCAGGGGGGGAGCAATTCACCCCTCCACTTT
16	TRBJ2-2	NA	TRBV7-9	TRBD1	CASSPFRGRNTGELFF	TGTGCCAGCAGCCCCTTCAGGGGGCGGAACACCGGGGAGCTGTTTTTT
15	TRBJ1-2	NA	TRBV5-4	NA	CASSLGGDSNYGYTF	TGTGCCAGCAGCTTGGGTGGGGACTCTAACTATGGCTACACCTTC
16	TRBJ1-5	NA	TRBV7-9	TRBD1	CASSLSGGTGTQPQHF	TGTGCCAGCAGCTTAAGTGGGGGGACAGGGACTCAGCCCCAGCATTTT
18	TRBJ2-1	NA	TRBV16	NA	CASSHRGSAGHSYNEQFF	TGTGCCAGCAGCCACCGAGGTTCAGCGGGACACTCCTACAATGAGCAGTTCTTC